This T cell receptor beta chain was retrieved from a study of blood T cells in healthy people across ages. The CDR3 length is 14 residues. Germline V gene lookup returns CDR1 SGHTA and CDR2 FQGNSA. Trimming shortened V by 6 bases and J by 2 bases, and 11 bases separated the two germline ends. General study results and limits: Significant beta diversity loss was already apparent by age around 40, declining roughly linearly.

Primers used in a second PCR of about 6 to 11 cycles were a sample-barcoded 5' primer and a J-beta primer mix. TCRdb fed the 5' RACE reads into MiXCR, producing one record per CDR3 protein. The sample has roughly 1.9 million distinct CDR3 sequences; about two fifths are singletons. Points on this clonotype: Its antigen is not identified.

The sequence was collected from a human donor in good health. Sequencing input: blood. The chain joins TRBV7-2 to TRBJ1-5; unclear D gene. The CDR3 region has the DNA TGTGCCAGCAGGATCTCGGGAGGCAATCAGCCCCAGCATTTT. Encoded protein: CASRISGGNQPQHF. Full variable domain (missing parts from reference TRBV7-2 and TRBJ1-5): GAGVSQSPSNKVTEKGKDVELRCDPISGHTALYWYRQSLGQGLEFLIYFQGNSAPDKSGLPSDRFSAERTGGSVSTLTIQRTQQEDSAVYLCASRISGGNQPQHFGDGTRLSIL.